This T cell receptor (beta chain) was obtained from a study of control samples from healthy donors and cancer patients. Using immunoSEQ multiplex PCR, the repertoire was profiled, and TCRdb retains in-frame clones only, with some absent. The table lists around 85,000 clones, roughly 89% of them singletons. With V trimmed by 6 bases and J by 7 bases, 13 bases remained unmatched. CDR1 and CDR2 from the germline V gene are MNHEY and SVGEGT. The length of the CDR3 is 16 residues. This sequence was found in a woman between 55 and 75 years old in good health. The J gene is TRBJ2-2, the V gene TRBV6-2 or TRBV6-3; TRBD2 matches 8 bases. The specimen was blood. The CDR3 sequence: CASSLSSGHGSGELFF. The CDR3 DNA is TGTGCCAGCAGCCTATCTAGCGGGCATGGGAGCGGGGAGCTGTTTTTT.